This is a list of T cell receptor beta chains from one sample in a study of T cells generated in artificial thymic organoids. TCRdb ran MiXCR on the 5' RACE reads and lists one entry per CDR3 protein. The sample holds about 5,600 distinct CDR3 sequences, 32% seen once. Input material: naive CD8+ T cells from blood. The source of these receptors is a human donor who gave cord blood stem cells for thymic organoid culture, a cardiac surgery patient who gave postnatal thymus, or a blood donor (not recorded which). CDR3s include the opening cysteine and the closing phenylalanine or tryptophan. The D gene is left open where the match is weak. Only part of the rows carry a size: once, few, many, or a class if the clone is expanded.

CDR3nt: TGCGCCAGCAGCCAAGATCTGGCCCTCCTCTACAATGATGAGCAGTTCTTC
CDR3aa: CASSQDLALLYNDEQFF
d_gene: NA
j_gene: TRBJ2-1
v_gene: TRBV4-3
abundance: NA

CDR3nt: TGTGCCAGCAGCGTAGGGCCGGGGGGCTACACCTTC
CDR3aa: CASSVGPGGYTF
d_gene: NA
j_gene: TRBJ1-2
v_gene: TRBV9
abundance: few

CDR3nt: TGCGCCAGCAGCCAAGGGCCGGGTCCTGGAGGGGATCAGCCCCAGCATTTT
CDR3aa: CASSQGPGPGGDQPQHF
d_gene: NA
j_gene: TRBJ1-5
v_gene: TRBV4-1
abundance: medium-sized

CDR3nt: TGCAGTGCCCGACAGGACTACGAGCAGTACTTC
CDR3aa: CSARQDYEQYF
d_gene: NA
j_gene: TRBJ2-7
v_gene: TRBV20-1
abundance: medium-sized

CDR3nt: TGCAGTGCTCCCCACCAGGACCCTCCTAATTCACCCCTCCACTTT
CDR3aa: CSAPHQDPPNSPLHF
d_gene: NA
j_gene: TRBJ1-6
v_gene: TRBV20-1
abundance: NA

CDR3nt: TGCGCCAGCAGCTTGGAGGACAACCAAGAGACCCAGTACTTC
CDR3aa: CASSLEDNQETQYF
d_gene: NA
j_gene: TRBJ2-5
v_gene: TRBV5-1
abundance: few

CDR3nt: TGTGCCAGCAGCTTAGACTCACCCCTCCACTTT
CDR3aa: CASSLDSPLHF
d_gene: NA
j_gene: TRBJ1-6
v_gene: TRBV7-8
abundance: medium-sized

CDR3nt: TGTGCCAGCAGTAGCGAGAATTCTGGCGAGGAAAAACTGTTTTTT
CDR3aa: CASSSENSGEEKLFF
d_gene: NA
j_gene: TRBJ1-4
v_gene: TRBV9
abundance: few

CDR3nt: TGTGCCAGCAGTTTATTGGGGTTTGGCGAGACCCAGTACTTC
CDR3aa: CASSLLGFGETQYF
d_gene: NA
j_gene: TRBJ2-5
v_gene: TRBV27
abundance: few

CDR3nt: TGCAGCACCGACCCAGCGGGATTCACAGATACGCAGTATTTT
CDR3aa: CSTDPAGFTDTQYF
d_gene: TRBD2
j_gene: TRBJ2-3
v_gene: TRBV29-1
abundance: few

CDR3nt: TGTGCCAGCAGCTCCCCCCTGGGGACTAGCGGGAGATCGGTCGCGGAGACCCAGTACTTC
CDR3aa: CASSSPLGTSGRSVAETQYF
d_gene: TRBD2
j_gene: TRBJ2-5
v_gene: TRBV5-4
abundance: few

CDR3nt: TGCAGCGTTGAAGGGCTAGGCTACAATGAGCAGTTCTTC
CDR3aa: CSVEGLGYNEQFF
d_gene: NA
j_gene: TRBJ2-1
v_gene: TRBV29-1
abundance: few

CDR3nt: TGTGCCGGCAGTTGGAGCCCGGGTAATCAGTCCCAGCATTTT
CDR3aa: CAGSWSPGNQSQHF
d_gene: NA
j_gene: TRBJ1-5
v_gene: TRBV12-3/TRBV12-4
abundance: NA

CDR3nt: TGTGCCAGCAGCCAGTACCTTTTCGGGACAGCCTACGAGCAGTACTTC
CDR3aa: CASSQYLFGTAYEQYF
d_gene: TRBD1
j_gene: TRBJ2-7
v_gene: TRBV3-1
abundance: NA

CDR3nt: TGTGCCAGCAGTCCCACACTGGACAGGTCTGGAAACACCATATATTTT
CDR3aa: CASSPTLDRSGNTIYF
d_gene: TRBD1
j_gene: TRBJ1-3
v_gene: TRBV27
abundance: once

CDR3nt: TGCGCCAGCAGCCAAGATTTGGCTATCTCTGGGGCCAACGTCCTGACTTTC
CDR3aa: CASSQDLAISGANVLTF
d_gene: NA
j_gene: TRBJ2-6
v_gene: TRBV4-3
abundance: NA

CDR3nt: TGCGCCAGCAGTCGTCGGGCAGGGACCTACGAGCAGTACTTC
CDR3aa: CASSRRAGTYEQYF
d_gene: NA
j_gene: TRBJ2-7
v_gene: TRBV4-1
abundance: medium-sized

CDR3nt: TGCGCCAGCAGCTTGACAGGGGGGAAAGAGACCCAGTACTTC
CDR3aa: CASSLTGGKETQYF
d_gene: TRBD1
j_gene: TRBJ2-5
v_gene: TRBV5-1
abundance: few

CDR3nt: TGCGCCAGCAGCTTGGTCCCGGACGCGTCCTACAATGAGCAGTTCTTC
CDR3aa: CASSLVPDASYNEQFF
d_gene: NA
j_gene: TRBJ2-1
v_gene: TRBV5-1
abundance: NA

CDR3nt: TGTGCCAGCAGTTTACAGGGGGCTAAAGATACGCAGTATTTT
CDR3aa: CASSLQGAKDTQYF
d_gene: TRBD1
j_gene: TRBJ2-3
v_gene: TRBV27
abundance: medium-sized

CDR3nt: TGTGCCCGCGGGGGTTCCGGCGGGGAGCTGTTTTTT
CDR3aa: CARGGSGGELFF
d_gene: TRBD2
j_gene: TRBJ2-2
v_gene: TRBV7-9
abundance: NA

CDR3nt: TGTGCCAGCAGTGAATGGGCCGGGGAGCTGTTTTTT
CDR3aa: CASSEWAGELFF
d_gene: NA
j_gene: TRBJ2-2
v_gene: TRBV25-1
abundance: few

CDR3nt: TGTGCCAGCAGCTACCTCGGGGGCTACGAGCAGTACTTC
CDR3aa: CASSYLGGYEQYF
d_gene: NA
j_gene: TRBJ2-7
v_gene: TRBV7-2
abundance: few

CDR3nt: TGTGCCAGCAGCTTGAGGCCAACCACAGATACGCAGTATTTT
CDR3aa: CASSLRPTTDTQYF
d_gene: NA
j_gene: TRBJ2-3
v_gene: TRBV5-4
abundance: NA

CDR3nt: TGTGCCACGTACGGTGGGAATGAGCAGTTCTTC
CDR3aa: CATYGGNEQFF
d_gene: NA
j_gene: TRBJ2-1
v_gene: TRBV15
abundance: few

CDR3nt: TGCGCCAGCGGCTTTGGTGGGGGAGGCTACGAGCAGTACTTC
CDR3aa: CASGFGGGGYEQYF
d_gene: NA
j_gene: TRBJ2-7
v_gene: TRBV5-1
abundance: few

CDR3nt: TGTGCCAGCTCACCGCCTAGCGGGGGGGCAGGAGATACGCAGTATTTT
CDR3aa: CASSPPSGGAGDTQYF
d_gene: TRBD2
j_gene: TRBJ2-3
v_gene: TRBV18
abundance: NA

CDR3nt: TGTGCCAGCAGTTGGGTGCCAACTTCTTCCGAGCAGTACTTC
CDR3aa: CASSWVPTSSEQYF
d_gene: NA
j_gene: TRBJ2-7
v_gene: TRBV27
abundance: NA

CDR3nt: TGTGCCAGCAGTTTTGCGGGGGGCACAGATACGCAGTATTTT
CDR3aa: CASSFAGGTDTQYF
d_gene: TRBD2
j_gene: TRBJ2-3
v_gene: TRBV12-3/TRBV12-4
abundance: NA

CDR3nt: TGTGCCAGCAAGGGCCAAGAGACCCAGTACTTC
CDR3aa: CASKGQETQYF
d_gene: NA
j_gene: TRBJ2-5
v_gene: TRBV27
abundance: NA

CDR3nt: TGCGCCAGCAGCCAATTCTCCAGGGGGGATCAGCCCCAGCATTTT
CDR3aa: CASSQFSRGDQPQHF
d_gene: TRBD1
j_gene: TRBJ1-5
v_gene: TRBV4-1
abundance: NA

CDR3nt: TGTGCCAGCAGTGAATGGGAAGAGTTAGGCTCTGGAAACACCATATATTTT
CDR3aa: CASSEWEELGSGNTIYF
d_gene: NA
j_gene: TRBJ1-3
v_gene: TRBV25-1
abundance: NA

CDR3nt: TGCAGCGTTGAAGATGTTGAGGGGAGCTCCTACAATGAGCAGTTCTTC
CDR3aa: CSVEDVEGSSYNEQFF
d_gene: NA
j_gene: TRBJ2-1
v_gene: TRBV29-1
abundance: NA

CDR3nt: TGTGCCACCAGCGGTACGAGACAGAATTTGCCCCAGCATTTT
CDR3aa: CATSGTRQNLPQHF
d_gene: NA
j_gene: TRBJ1-5
v_gene: TRBV15
abundance: NA

CDR3nt: TGCAGCGTTGAAGCGGTGGAGAACACCGGGGAGCTGTTTTTT
CDR3aa: CSVEAVENTGELFF
d_gene: NA
j_gene: TRBJ2-2
v_gene: TRBV29-1
abundance: NA

CDR3nt: TGTGCCAGCAGCTTAGGAAGTACAGGTGGGCAGCATTTT
CDR3aa: CASSLGSTGGQHF
d_gene: NA
j_gene: TRBJ1-5
v_gene: TRBV7-9
abundance: NA